A single sample gave rise to the 18 T cell receptor beta chains below, sequenced in a study of regulatory T cells in long-lasting Graves disease. In building TCR beta libraries, iRepertoire HTBI primers were used together with Arm-PCR of CDR3 regions. TCRdb passed the multiplex PCR reads through MiXCR, listing each CDR3 protein once. The data hold roughly 500,000 distinct CDR3 sequences, with 12% observed a single time. The time point is: newly diagnosed GD, antithyroid drugs for less than 3 months. Making the TCR library involved RNA that had been extracted from PBMCs. The same sample was also studied in work on T cells in Graves' hyperthyroidism and ophthalmopathy.

Sequenced material: peripheral blood mononuclear cells (PBMCs), taken at new diagnosis, from a patient treated with antithyroid drugs. The receptors derive from a woman aged 30 to 39 with Graves disease.

In regard to this clonotype: A far more abundant clone sits one base away, making this likely a read error. This chain uses TRBV12-3 or TRBV12-4 with TRBJ1-5, with D perhaps matching TRBD1 (5 bases). V lost 4 bases, J lost 7 bases, and 11 bases lay in between. The length of the CDR3 is 13 residues. The CDR3 spells CASSSGRGQPQHF. The CDR3 DNA reads TGTGCCAGCAGTTCCGGTCGGGGGCAGCCCCAGCATTTT.

The chain employs TRBV24-1 and TRBJ2-3; TRBD2 aligns across 9 bases. The germline CDR1 and CDR2 sequences are KGHDR and SFDVKD. The CDR3 covers 17 residues. The V and J ends lost 5 bases and 2 bases, in that order; junction bases with no gene match: 10. The CDR3 DNA is TGTGCCACCAGTGGGACCCGACTAGCGGTACACACAGATACGCAGTATTTT. Its protein product is CATSGTRLAVHTDTQYF.

The chain uses TRBV19 and TRBJ2-6, with TRBD1 as a possible D gene (6 bases). Germline loops: CDR1 LNHDA, CDR2 SQIVND (reference sequence). V lost 8 bases to trimming and J lost 1 base, with 12 bases between them. The CDR3 is 15 amino acids. CDR3 protein: CASVERGSGANVLTF. DNA of the CDR3: TGTGCCAGTGTCGAAAGGGGGTCTGGGGCCAACGTCCTGACTTTC.

The table lists this clonotype with many counts. V and J are TRBV11-2 and TRBJ2-1, with D uncertain. This CDR3 contains 13 residues. Germline assignment: CDR1 SGHAT and CDR2 FQNNGV. V dropped 3 bases and J dropped 4 bases, with 7 bases sitting between them. CDR3: CASSLDLYNEQFF. In DNA, the CDR3 is TGTGCCAGCAGCTTGGATTTATACAATGAGCAGTTCTTC.

This clonotype came up many times. This chain uses TRBV20-1 with TRBJ1-1; D remains unclear. The CDR3 loop spans 13 amino acids. With 1 base removed from V and 0 bases from J, the gap between germline ends came to 6 bases. Germline V gene lookup returns CDR1 DFQATT and CDR2 SNEGSKA (reference sequence). The CDR3: CSARGQVNTEAFF. CDR3 nucleotide sequence: TGCAGTGCTAGAGGTCAGGTGAACACTGAAGCTTTCTTT.

This clonotype was counted many times. This CDR3 is CASSLDSGSLNYEQYF. The CDR3 nucleotides read TGTGCCAGCAGCTTAGACTCGGGCAGCCTCAACTACGAGCAGTACTTC. The chain combines TRBV7-8 with TRBJ2-7; the D is unclear. The CDR3 has 16 amino acids. Germline V lookup: CDR1 SGHVS, CDR2 FQNEAQ. Trimming took 1 base from V and 3 from J, leaving 16 bases between them.

J is TRBJ2-3 and V is TRBV25-1; a weak D match, TRBD2 (5 bases). V gave up 4 bases and J gave up 2 bases, with 13 bases separating them. The germline gives CDR1 MGHDK, CDR2 SYGVNS. The CDR3 loop spans 15 amino acids. The CDR3: CASSVERPLTDTQYF. The CDR3 region has the DNA TGTGCCAGCAGTGTGGAGCGGCCCCTCACAGATACGCAGTATTTT.

This clonotype came up once. Here the CDR3 DNA reads TGTGCCAGCAGCCAAAGCCGGACTAGCGGCACTTATGGGGACGAGCAGTACTTC. Encoded protein: CASSQSRTSGTYGDEQYF. V is TRBV14 and J is TRBJ2-7; 10 bases map to TRBD2. This CDR3 contains 18 residues. Unmatched junction bases numbered 15, after V lost 2 bases and J lost 5 bases. Germline loops: CDR1 SGHDN, CDR2 FVKESK.

J is TRBJ2-1 and V is TRBV20-1; D might be TRBD2 (7 bases). Germline loops: CDR1 DFQATT, CDR2 SNEGSKA (reference sequence). The germline V and J ends were trimmed by 7 bases and 2 bases, with 12 bases remaining between them. The CDR3 contains 13 residues. CDR3 DNA sequence: TGCAGTGTTGGGGGGGCCCCCTACAATGAGCAGTTCTTC. This codes for CSVGGAPYNEQFF.

This clonotype was observed a handful of times. The chain combines TRBV5-1 with TRBJ2-7, with a weak D call TRBD1 (5 bases). The germline V gene encodes CDR1 SGHRS and CDR2 YFSETQ. V lost 3 bases to trimming and J lost 12 bases, with 22 bases between them. The CDR3 sequence is 14 residues long. The CDR3 region is CASSSDTWLLQRYF. CDR3 in DNA: TGCGCCAGCAGCTCGGACACATGGCTGTTGCAGCGGTACTTC.

This clonotype was seen repeatedly, ten times or more. This chain uses TRBV5-4 with TRBJ2-2; 7 nucleotides line up with TRBD2. With 0 bases clipped from V and 5 bases from J, the junction kept 4 bases outside the gene matches. The CDR3 totals 15 residues. Per the germline V gene, CDR1 is SGHNT and CDR2 is YYREEE (reference sequence). The CDR3 here is CASSLEASGTGELFF. In DNA form, the CDR3 reads TGTGCCAGCAGCTTGGAGGCTAGCGGAACCGGGGAGCTGTTTTTT.

The rearrangement uses TRBV4-1 and TRBJ2-1; TRBD2 is a possible D gene (6 bases). The tail of the sequence fits TRBJ2-3 better, so the J call may be wrong. Germline V gene lookup returns CDR1 MGHRA and CDR2 YSYEKL. The CDR3 extends over 17 amino acids. CDR3 residues: CASSQGRAGRRADTQYF. The DNA for the CDR3 is TGCGCCAGCAGCCAAGGGCGGGCAGGGAGGAGGGCAGATACGCAGTATTTT.

Notes on this clonotype: Just one base apart from a much larger clone, this may be a read error. The V gene is TRBV30, the J gene TRBJ1-1; D might be TRBD1 (6 bases). The germline V gene encodes CDR1 GTSNPN and CDR2 SVGIG (reference sequence). The CDR3 loop spans 13 amino acids. CDR3 in amino acids: CAWRTRGYTEAYF. CDR3 DNA: TGTGCCTGGAGGACTAGGGGGTACACTGAAGCTTACTTT.

This clonotype was detected many times. The V gene is TRBV6-1, the J gene TRBJ1-3; 7 bases match TRBD1. V lost 3 bases and J lost 0; bases outside the gene matches: 5. This CDR3 spans 16 amino acids. Germline CDR1 and CDR2: MNHNS and SASEGT. The CDR3 nucleotides read TGTGCCAGCAGTGATATGGGACAGAGCTCTGGAAACACCATATATTTT. Protein: CASSDMGQSSGNTIYF.

This clonotype was found a few times. The V gene is TRBV20-1, the J gene TRBJ1-6; TRBD1 aligns across 7 bases. The CDR3 has 15 amino acids. Germline V CDR1 and CDR2: DFQATT, SNEGSKA (reference sequence). The trim removed 4 bases at V and 8 bases at J, leaving 11 bases unmatched. In DNA form, the CDR3 reads TGCAGTGCTAAACTCACGGGACAGAGGTATTCACCCCTCCACTTT. Translating gives CSAKLTGQRYSPLHF.

J is TRBJ2-1 and V is TRBV5-1; 7 bases map to TRBD2. From germline, CDR1 is SGHRS and CDR2 YFSETQ. The V and J ends lost 0 bases and 10 bases, in that order; junction bases with no gene match: 10. This CDR3 is built from 15 residues. Written as DNA, the CDR3 is TGCGCCAGCAGCTTGGACCCTAGCGGAGTGGGGGAGCAGTTCTTC. Encoded protein: CASSLDPSGVGEQFF.

This clonotype was counted many times. The chain recombines TRBV7-2 with TRBJ2-1; D ambiguous. Trimming took off 3 bases at V and 6 bases at J, with 24 bases between the two ends. The germline CDR1 and CDR2 sequences are SGHTA and FQGNSA. This CDR3 is built from 18 residues. CDR3 coding DNA: TGTGCCAGCAGCTTTAAAACCAACGGTCCCGGACCCAGCAATGAGCAGTTCTTC. It codes for CASSFKTNGPGPSNEQFF.

For the CDR3, the DNA is TGCGCCAGCAGCAACCTCGGGGCGGGCCGTTACAATGAGCAGTTCTTC. It is translated as CASSNLGAGRYNEQFF. V gene TRBV5-1 combines with J gene TRBJ2-1; either TRBD1 or TRBD2 may supply D (5 bases each). V lost 4 bases to trimming and J lost 4 bases, with 18 bases between them. The CDR3 is 16 amino acids. Germline V gene lookup returns CDR1 SGHRS and CDR2 YFSETQ.